Below are 24 T cell receptor beta chains sequenced from a single sample in a study of T-cell reconstitution after alpha-beta-depleted transplantation in children (dated by TCRdb to 2016 to 2017). Library creation used PCR. Sequencer: Illumina HiSeq 2500. TCR libraries were prepared with molecular barcoding, using unique molecular identifiers to normalize TCRbeta repertoire quantification. TCRdb reanalyzed the raw reads on its own, using fastp at Q25 for trimming and MiXCR for clone calling, and kept in-frame beta chains. Records with the same CDR3 protein are collapsed into one entry carrying the most frequent genes and DNA. The sample contains 250,000 to 350,000 distinct CDR3 sequences, roughly 25% of them found a single time. 10% to 11% of the sample is held by the ten biggest clonotypes. The treatment or condition label corresponds to: allogeneic hematopoietic cell transplantation with graft depleted of TCRalphabeta T cells and CD19 B cells.

The specimen comprised PBMCs, mostly from graft donor cells, sampled 180 days after TCRalphabeta/CD19-depleted stem cell transplant. The receptors here all came from a male patient aged 5 to 17 who had a stem cell transplant for acute lymphoblastic leukemia, so the T cells may come from the graft donor.

This rearrangement joins TRBV5-1 to TRBJ1-2, with a tentative D call TRBD1 (6 bases). Germline CDR1 reads SGHRS; CDR2 reads YFSETQ. Trimming left V 5 bases short and J 0 bases short, with 17 bases between. The CDR3 sequence is 16 residues long. The CDR3 here is CASRMNRGQANYGYTF. The DNA of the CDR3 is TGCGCCAGCAGGATGAATCGGGGGCAGGCTAACTATGGCTACACCTTC. Complete variable domain (other parts from reference TRBV5-1 and TRBJ1-2): KAGVTQTPRYLIKTRGQQVTLSCSPISGHRSVSWYQQTPGQGLQFLFEYFSETQRNKGNFPGRFSGRQFSNSRSEMNVSTLELGDSALYLCASRMNRGQANYGYTFGSGTRLTVV.

The table lists this clonotype with a few counts. The rearrangement joins TRBV7-8 to TRBJ2-3; 8 positions match TRBD2. The CDR3 extends over 15 amino acids. The J segment lost 6 bases and the V segment lost 5 bases, leaving 10 bases of the junction unmatched. Germline V gives CDR1 SGHVS, CDR2 FQNEAQ. The CDR3 loop reads CASSTSGSLWDTQYF. The CDR3 coding sequence is TGTGCCAGCAGCACGAGCGGGAGTCTTTGGGATACGCAGTATTTT.

The genes are TRBV20-1 and TRBJ2-2; D remains unclear. Germline CDR1 reads DFQATT; CDR2 reads SNEGSKA (reference sequence). V was clipped by 1 base and J by 6 bases, with 15 bases between them. The CDR3 extends over 15 amino acids. The CDR3 loop reads CSARGGSLDSGELFF. CDR3 nucleotide sequence: TGCAGTGCTAGAGGGGGTAGCCTTGATTCCGGGGAGCTGTTTTTT.

This chain links TRBV20-1 with TRBJ1-1, with D maybe TRBD1 (6 bases). The CDR3 sequence is 17 residues long. V was trimmed by 0 bases and J by 6 bases, leaving 23 bases between them. Germline-derived CDR1 and CDR2 are DFQATT and SNEGSKA (reference sequence). CDR3 protein: CSARDSRKGGLRSEAFF. The CDR3, as DNA: TGCAGTGCTAGAGATTCAAGGAAGGGGGGCTTGAGGTCTGAAGCTTTCTTT.

The J gene is TRBJ2-4, the V gene TRBV28; 13 nucleotides match TRBD2. CDR1 MDHEN and CDR2 SYDVKM come from the germline V gene. The CDR3 totals 15 residues. J gave up 11 bases and V 6 bases, and 10 bases lay outside the gene matches. CDR3 amino acids: CASRRGLAGEGVQYF. The CDR3 bases are TGTGCCAGCAGGCGAGGACTAGCGGGAGAAGGGGTTCAGTACTTC.

This clonotype was observed a few times. This chain connects TRBV10-3 to TRBJ2-7; 8 bases align to TRBD1. CDR1 ENHRY and CDR2 SYGVKD come from the germline V gene. J lost 1 base, V lost 6 bases, and 11 bases had no gene match. The CDR3 contains 16 residues. CDR3: CAISLGDRRLSYEQYF. The CDR3 DNA reads TGTGCCATCAGCTTAGGGGACAGGAGGCTGTCCTACGAGCAGTACTTC.

This clonotype has just a few counts. The chain joins TRBV12-3 or TRBV12-4 to TRBJ1-6; no reliable D call. With 5 bases removed from V and 9 bases from J, the gap between germline ends came to 14 bases. The CDR3 totals 14 residues. CDR3 amino acids: CASSRGPGRSPLHF. Here the CDR3 DNA reads TGTGCCAGCAGTAGAGGCCCTGGGCGTTCACCCCTCCACTTT.

This clonotype was picked up a small number of times. The rearrangement uses TRBV4-1 and TRBJ2-7; 10 bases fit TRBD2. Trimming at V came to 1 base and at J to 5 bases, leaving 8 bases not matched to a gene. This CDR3 comprises 16 residues. The germline gives CDR1 MGHRA, CDR2 YSYEKL. CDR3 coding DNA: TGCGCCAGCAGCCAAGGTTGGACTAGCGGCAATCACGAGCAGTACTTC. This codes for CASSQGWTSGNHEQYF.

The sample holds a few counts of this clonotype. The gene calls are TRBV7-2 and TRBJ2-1, with D unresolved. Germline loops: CDR1 SGHTA, CDR2 FQGNSA. The CDR3 consists of 14 residues. Trimming removed 0 bases from V and 8 bases from J, with 11 bases in between. The CDR3, as DNA: TGTGCCAGCAGCTTAGCGGCCAGTAGGGATGAGCAGTTCTTC. This gives the protein CASSLAASRDEQFF.

This clonotype occurred a few times. This chain connects TRBV21-1 to TRBJ1-1; the DNA was not used to check the table's D call, TRBD1. TRBV21-1 corresponds to a pseudogene. CDR3 length: 12 amino acids. This chain's CDR3 is CASREGDTEAFF. The CDR3 nucleotides are TGTGCCAGCCGAGAGGGGGACACTGAAGCTTTCTTT.

Only a few counts were recorded for this clonotype. The chain links TRBV12-3 or TRBV12-4 to TRBJ2-2, with 7 bases identical to TRBD1. The junction had 6 bases not matched to a gene; V was cut back by 4 bases and J by 4 bases. The CDR3 covers 15 residues. The CDR3 sequence: CASSSLGTATGELFF. Written as DNA, the CDR3 is TGTGCCAGCAGTTCCCTAGGGACAGCCACCGGGGAGCTGTTTTTT.

This clonotype was seen a few times. The rearrangement joins TRBV3-1 to TRBJ2-1, with 9 nucleotides matching TRBD2. V was pared by 1 base and J by 4 bases, with 5 bases of the junction left unmatched. Germline V gives CDR1 LGHDT, CDR2 YNNKEL (reference sequence). This CDR3 is built from 16 residues. The CDR3 sequence is CASSQVGTSSYNEQFF. The CDR3 region has the DNA TGTGCCAGCAGCCAAGTGGGGACTAGCAGTTACAATGAGCAGTTCTTC.

The V and J genes are TRBV2 and TRBJ2-7; 11 bases agree with TRBD2. The J call is in doubt because the DNA end fits TRBJ2-5 better. The CDR3 covers 13 residues. Germline CDR1 SNHLY, CDR2 FYNNEI. CDR3 sequence (DNA): TGTGCCAGCAGGCCCGGGACTAGCGGGACCCAGTACTTC. Its translation: CASRPGTSGTQYF.

CDR3 amino acids: CASSVIIRGLAGAGNSYNEQFF. DNA of the CDR3: TGTGCCAGCAGTGTCATAATAAGAGGACTAGCGGGAGCAGGTAACTCCTACAATGAGCAGTTCTTC. The V and J genes are TRBV2 and TRBJ2-1, with TRBD2 matching over 13 bases. V shed 4 bases, J shed 0 bases, and the junction held 18 bases outside the gene matches. The CDR3 runs to 22 residues. Germline V gene lookup returns CDR1 SNHLY and CDR2 FYNNEI.

This clonotype was picked up a small number of times. This sequence joins TRBV5-1 and TRBJ2-7, with 9 bases lining up with TRBD1. The CDR3 length is 13 residues. The trim removed 0 bases at V and 5 bases at J, leaving 0 bases unmatched. CDR1 is SGHRS, CDR2 YFSETQ, per germline. CDR3 DNA: TGCGCCAGCAGCTTGGGGGACAGGGACGAGCAGTACTTC. This translates into CASSLGDRDEQYF. Combining the CDR3 with reference TRBV5-1 and TRBJ2-7 gives the whole variable domain KAGVTQTPRYLIKTRGQQVTLSCSPISGHRSVSWYQQTPGQGLQFLFEYFSETQRNKGNFPGRFSGRQFSNSRSEMNVSTLELGDSALYLCASSLGDRDEQYFGPGTRLTVT.

The gene calls are TRBV6-1 and TRBJ1-5, with TRBD1 as a possible D gene (5 bases). Germline assignment: CDR1 MNHNS and CDR2 SASEGT. The CDR3 loop spans 13 amino acids. Trimming removed 1 base from V and 5 bases from J, with 6 bases in between. CDR3 DNA: TGTGCCAGCAGTGAAGAGGGGTATCAGCCCCAGCATTTT. Its translation: CASSEEGYQPQHF.

The J gene is TRBJ2-7, the V gene TRBV7-9, with 7 positions matching TRBD2. V gave up 3 bases and J gave up 0 bases; unmatched junction bases: 5. The CDR3 extends over 15 amino acids. Germline V gene sequence: CDR1 SEHNR, CDR2 FQNEAQ (reference sequence). The CDR3 DNA follows: TGTGCCAGCAGCTTCCCAGCGGGGTACTCCTACGAGCAGTACTTC. It is translated as CASSFPAGYSYEQYF. Supplemented by reference TRBV7-9 and TRBJ2-7, the full variable domain reads DTGVSQNPRHKITKRGQNVTFRCDPISEHNRLYWYRQTLGQGPEFLTYFQNEAQLEKSRLLSDRFSAERPKGSFSTLEIQRTEQGDSAMYLCASSFPAGYSYEQYFGPGTRLTVT.

The chain employs TRBV27 and TRBJ2-3; D perhaps matches TRBD2 (5 bases). The V gene lost 3 bases and the J gene lost 0 bases, with 7 bases spanning the gap. The CDR3 covers 14 residues. Germline CDR1 reads MNHEY; CDR2 reads SMNVEV (reference sequence). As DNA, the CDR3 is TGTGCCAGCAGTTTGGGAGAGAGCACAGATACGCAGTATTTT. Protein: CASSLGESTDTQYF.

This clonotype turned up a few times. V is TRBV7-9 and J is TRBJ1-2; no firm D call. Germline V gene sequence: CDR1 SEHNR, CDR2 FQNEAQ (reference sequence). The CDR3 sequence is 16 residues long. Trimming removed 2 bases at V and 4 bases at J, with 17 bases between. CDR3 amino acids: CASSLNPPKDLYGYTF. CDR3 coding DNA: TGTGCCAGCAGCTTAAACCCCCCGAAGGACCTCTATGGCTACACCTTC.

V gene TRBV20-1 combines with J gene TRBJ2-4, with 12 bases aligning to TRBD1. In germline, CDR1 is DFQATT, CDR2 SNEGSKA (reference sequence). This CDR3 contains 15 residues. Germline trimming cut 5 bases from V and 6 bases from J; bases unmatched to any gene: 8. CDR3 protein: CSARRDRGLGNIQYF. The DNA of the CDR3 is TGCAGTGCTCGCCGGGACAGGGGGCTCGGAAACATTCAGTACTTC.

The rearrangement links TRBV9 to TRBJ2-5; 12 bases fit TRBD2. The CDR3 totals 16 residues. CDR1 is SGDLS, CDR2 YYNGEE, per germline. V shed 4 bases, J shed 4 bases, and the junction held 8 bases outside the gene matches. This CDR3 is CASSIGLAGRGETQYF. For the CDR3, the DNA is TGTGCCAGCAGCATTGGACTAGCGGGAAGAGGAGAGACCCAGTACTTC.

This clonotype was seen at least ten times. The chain links TRBV5-1 to TRBJ2-3, with TRBD1 matching over 8 bases. Germline-derived CDR1 and CDR2 are SGHRS and YFSETQ. Trimming cost V 4 bases and J 2 bases; bases outside gene matches: 3. This CDR3 region has 14 residues. The CDR3 region is CASSRQGSTDTQYF. As DNA, the CDR3 is TGCGCCAGCAGCAGACAGGGGTCCACAGATACGCAGTATTTT.

J is TRBJ2-2 and V is TRBV28; D possibly corresponds to TRBD2 (5 bases). The germline V gene encodes CDR1 MDHEN and CDR2 SYDVKM. The ends were cut back, 3 bases at V and 4 bases at J, with 18 bases in the middle. This CDR3 has 17 amino acids. The CDR3 DNA reads as TGTGCCAGCAGTTTTGGGGTGGCTAGCTTTCGCACCGGGGAGCTGTTTTTT. This encodes CASSFGVASFRTGELFF.

This chain uses TRBV6-6 with TRBJ2-5, with TRBD2 identical over 7 bases. This CDR3 has 12 residues. Germline trimming cut 8 bases from V and 5 bases from J; bases unmatched to any gene: 5. Germline-derived CDR1 and CDR2 are MNHNY and SVGAGI (reference sequence). The CDR3: CASAGTTETQYF. CDR3 DNA: TGTGCCAGCGCCGGGACTACGGAGACCCAGTACTTC.